Listed below are T cell receptor beta chains from one sample, sequenced in a study of PD-1 blockade in classical Hodgkin lymphoma. The repertoire was sequenced with immunoSEQ multiplex PCR; TCRdb's copy has only in-frame clones and lacks some. The data contain about 43,000 clones, over 70% of them seen just once; the ten biggest clones take up 11%. This specimen was peripheral blood mononuclear cells (PBMCs), taken at baseline. The receptors originated from a human donor with classical Hodgkin lymphoma. The conserved cysteine and the conserved F or W are not part of the CDR3 here. Where a row states a size, it is once, few, many or the class of an expanded clone; other rows omit it.

>once|TRBV27
ASSPPPGLLEYEQY
>few|TRBV18
ASSPAGGEYEQY
>.|TRBV6-1
ASSGGTASSYNEQF
>few|TRBV7-8
ASSQIGTVMRTDTQY
>few|TRBV19
ASSIEGGDGGYT
>many|TRBV9
ASSSAFGGFNEQF
>.|TRBV30
AWSVLVAGDFYEQY
>.|TRBV19
ASSTGTGTDTQY
>.|TRBV4-1
ASSQIWNTEAF
>.|TRBV13
ASSVWDRDTDTQY
>.|TRBV7-8
ASVRGGGANEQF
>.|TRBV19
ASSGGTPGNTIY
>.|TRBV6-6
ASSWTDTGELF
>.|TRBV9
ASNPLSGGADEQF
>.|TRBV6-5
ASSWRGAEAF
>.|TRBV5-6
ASSLSGTPLAYEQY
>once|TRBV28
ASSLRQGAVHTEAF
>.|TRBV7-8
ASQRGPLKPQH
>.|TRBV27
ASSLLDSSYEQY
>.|TRBV4-1
ASSQDQDRYGYT
>.|TRBV18
ASQLGRQGLNTEAF